This T cell receptor (beta chain) is from a study of blood T cell repertoires in COVID-19. Study information: Donors in the United States, Italy and Spain gave samples during acute or convalescent COVID-19. The cDNA or gDNA used as material had been derived from T cells, B-cell-depleted T cells, or PBMCs.

How the authors handled the data: Nucleated cell counts were estimated from reference gene primer amplification. Data came from immunoSEQ multiplex PCR; TCRdb stores just in-frame clones and leaves some out. For V, J and clone size, that table is used; D and trimming come from the DNA. The sample includes about 140,000 clones, 70% to 85% seen only once; the top ten take roughly a tenth. Germline CDR1 and CDR2: LGHNA and YSLEER. Trimming removed 0 bases at V and 7 bases at J, with 15 bases between. The CDR3 runs 15 residues. This receptor was identified in a man between 60 and 70 years old with active or convalescent COVID-19. V gene TRBV4-3 combines with J gene TRBJ1-2, with D possibly being TRBD1 (5 bases). The source material was peripheral blood. The CDR3 region has the DNA TGCGCCAGCAGCCAAGATGTTTGGGGGGAGAGTGGCTACACCTTC. It translates to CASSQDVWGESGYTF.